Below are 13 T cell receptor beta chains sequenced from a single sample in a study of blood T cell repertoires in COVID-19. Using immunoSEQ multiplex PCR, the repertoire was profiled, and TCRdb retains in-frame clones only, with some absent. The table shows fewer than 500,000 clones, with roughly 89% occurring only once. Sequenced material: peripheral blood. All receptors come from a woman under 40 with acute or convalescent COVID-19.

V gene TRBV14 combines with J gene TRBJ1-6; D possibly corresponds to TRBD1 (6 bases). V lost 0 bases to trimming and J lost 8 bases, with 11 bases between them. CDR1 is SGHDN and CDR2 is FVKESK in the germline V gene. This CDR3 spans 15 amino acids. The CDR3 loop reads CASSQDLQGYSPLHF. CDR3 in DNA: TGTGCCAGCAGCCAAGATTTACAGGGCTATTCACCCCTCCACTTT.

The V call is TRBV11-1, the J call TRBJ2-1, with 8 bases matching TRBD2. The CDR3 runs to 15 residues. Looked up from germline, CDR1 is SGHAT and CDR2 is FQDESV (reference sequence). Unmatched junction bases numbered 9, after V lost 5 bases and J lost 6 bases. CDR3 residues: CASSRGAGGLNEQFF. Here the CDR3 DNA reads TGTGCCAGCAGCCGTGGGGCGGGGGGTCTCAATGAGCAGTTCTTC.

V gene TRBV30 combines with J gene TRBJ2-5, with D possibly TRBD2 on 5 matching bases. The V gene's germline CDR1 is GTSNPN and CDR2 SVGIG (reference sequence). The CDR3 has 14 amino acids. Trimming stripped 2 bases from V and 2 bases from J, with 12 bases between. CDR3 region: CAWSRRRAQETQYF. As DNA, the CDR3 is TGTGCCTGGAGTCGGAGGCGGGCACAAGAGACCCAGTACTTC.

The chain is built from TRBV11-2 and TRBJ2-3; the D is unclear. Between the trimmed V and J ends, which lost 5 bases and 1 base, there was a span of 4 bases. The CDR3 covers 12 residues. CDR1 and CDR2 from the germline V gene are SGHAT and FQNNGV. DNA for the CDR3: TGTGCCAGCAGCCGGGGCACAGATACGCAGTATTTT. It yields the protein CASSRGTDTQYF.

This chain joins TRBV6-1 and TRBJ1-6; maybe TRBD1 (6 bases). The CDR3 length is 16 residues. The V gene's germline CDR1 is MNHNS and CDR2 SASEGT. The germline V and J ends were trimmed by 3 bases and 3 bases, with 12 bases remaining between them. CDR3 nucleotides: TGTGCCAGCAGTGACTGGACAGACTTCTATAATTCACCCCTCCACTTT. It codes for CASSDWTDFYNSPLHF.

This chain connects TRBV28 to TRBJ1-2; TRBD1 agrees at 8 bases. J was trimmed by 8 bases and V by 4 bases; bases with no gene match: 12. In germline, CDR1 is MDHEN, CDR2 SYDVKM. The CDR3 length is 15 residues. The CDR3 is CASSSHRTGFIGYTF. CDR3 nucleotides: TGTGCCAGCAGTTCGCACAGGACAGGGTTCATCGGCTACACCTTC.

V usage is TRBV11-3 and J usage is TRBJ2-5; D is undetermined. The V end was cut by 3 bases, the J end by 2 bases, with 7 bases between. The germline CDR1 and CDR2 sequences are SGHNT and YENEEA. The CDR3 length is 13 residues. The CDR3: CASSFSYQETQYF. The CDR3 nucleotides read TGTGCCAGCAGCTTTAGCTATCAAGAGACCCAGTACTTC.

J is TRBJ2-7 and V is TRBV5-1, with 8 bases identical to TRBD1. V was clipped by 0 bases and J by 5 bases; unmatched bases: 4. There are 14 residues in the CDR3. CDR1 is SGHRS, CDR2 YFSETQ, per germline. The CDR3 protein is CASSLAGTGHEQYF. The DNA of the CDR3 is TGCGCCAGCAGCTTGGCCGGGACAGGTCACGAGCAGTACTTC.

CDR3 in amino acids: CASCGQGNYEQYF. CDR3 DNA: TGTGCCAGCTGTGGACAGGGGAACTACGAGCAGTACTTC. The V and J genes are TRBV28 and TRBJ2-7; 9 bases are shared with TRBD1. Germline CDR1 MDHEN, CDR2 SYDVKM. V lost 8 bases to trimming and J lost 3 bases; unmatched junction nucleotides: 5. This CDR3 has 13 amino acids.

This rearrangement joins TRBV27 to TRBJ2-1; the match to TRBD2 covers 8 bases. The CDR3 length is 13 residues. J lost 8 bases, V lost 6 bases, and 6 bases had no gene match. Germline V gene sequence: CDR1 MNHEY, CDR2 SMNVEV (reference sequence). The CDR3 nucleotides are TGTGCCAGCAGCGGGGGGGGGTCGGATGAGCAGTTCTTC. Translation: CASSGGGSDEQFF.

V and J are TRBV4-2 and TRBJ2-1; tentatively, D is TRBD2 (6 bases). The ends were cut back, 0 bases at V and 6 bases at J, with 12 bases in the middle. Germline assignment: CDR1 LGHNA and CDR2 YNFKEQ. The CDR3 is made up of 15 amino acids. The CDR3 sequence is CASSQDSPGLNEQFF. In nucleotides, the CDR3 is TGTGCCAGCAGCCAAGATTCTCCGGGACTCAATGAGCAGTTCTTC.

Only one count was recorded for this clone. The CDR3 bases are TGTCCCGTGCCTGGACTCCCTCGTACTAATGAAAAACTGTTTTTT. It specifies CPVPGLPRTNEKLFF. The gene calls are TRBV30 and TRBJ1-4; unclear D gene. The CDR3 extends over 15 amino acids. Germline loops: CDR1 GTSNPN, CDR2 SVGIG (reference sequence).

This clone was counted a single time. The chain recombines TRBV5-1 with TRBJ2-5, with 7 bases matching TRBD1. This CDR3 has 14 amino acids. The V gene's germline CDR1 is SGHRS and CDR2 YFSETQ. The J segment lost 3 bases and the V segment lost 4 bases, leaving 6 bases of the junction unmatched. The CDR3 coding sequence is TGCGCCAGCAGCATCTTTGACAGGGAAGAGACCCAGTACTTC. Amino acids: CASSIFDREETQYF.